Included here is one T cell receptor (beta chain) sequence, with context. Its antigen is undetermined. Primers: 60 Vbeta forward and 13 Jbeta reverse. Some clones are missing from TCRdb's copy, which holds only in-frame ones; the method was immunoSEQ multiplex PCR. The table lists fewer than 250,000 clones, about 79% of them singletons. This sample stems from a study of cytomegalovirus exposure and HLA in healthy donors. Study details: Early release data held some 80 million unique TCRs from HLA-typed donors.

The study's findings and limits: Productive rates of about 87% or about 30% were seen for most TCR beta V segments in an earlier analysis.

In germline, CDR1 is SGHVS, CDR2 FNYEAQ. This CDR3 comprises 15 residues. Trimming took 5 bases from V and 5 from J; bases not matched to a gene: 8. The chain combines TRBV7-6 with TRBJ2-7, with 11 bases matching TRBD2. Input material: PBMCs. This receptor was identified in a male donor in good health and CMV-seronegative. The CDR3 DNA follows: TGTGCCAGCAGCCAATCTAGCGGGGGGATCCACGAGCAGTACTTC. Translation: CASSQSSGGIHEQYF.